Described below is a single T cell receptor (beta chain) sequence and its context. Its antigen is as yet unknown. This sample is part of a study of CD8+ T cells in alopecia areata. About the research overall: Administration of oral tofacitinib to treated patients was at 5 to 10 mg twice daily. Notes on the study in general: Many of the expanded lesional clones endured in scalp and blood while on tofacitinib.

cDNA prepared by RNA extraction and subsequent reverse transcription served as the template for sequencing. The data were produced by immunoSEQ multiplex PCR, yet TCRdb's version contains in-frame clones alone and is incomplete. The sample includes 190,000 or so clones, roughly 64% of them seen just once. Treatment noted: oral pan-JAK inhibitor, 5-10 mg twice daily. Starting from PBMCs, sorting isolated CD4+ and CD8+ T cells. CDR3 length: 13 residues. Trimming pared 4 bases from V and 1 base from J, leaving 8 bases between. The germline CDR1 and CDR2 sequences are SEHNR and FQNEAQ (reference sequence).

The receptor was derived from a human donor with alopecia areata. The source material was CD8+ T cells sorted from blood, sampled at week 24, from a patient treated with tofacitinib. This chain links TRBV7-9 with TRBJ2-7, with a possible D match to TRBD2 (5 bases). The CDR3 region is CASSSTGSYEQYF. CDR3 DNA sequence: TGTGCCAGCAGCTCAACGGGGTCCTACGAGCAGTACTTC.